This T cell receptor (beta chain) was captured in a study of T cells in Graves' hyperthyroidism and ophthalmopathy. For the study at large: The blood sample was taken at first diagnosis, before treatment began.

The authors deemed Graves' hyperthyroidism stable absent ophthalmopathy progression within 18 months. Diagnoses rested on clinical symptoms, serum thyroxine and TRAb, thyroid ultrasound and orbital computed tomography. PBMCs were obtained from 10 ml fresh peripheral blood. At least ten counts were recorded for this clonotype. Researchers took RNA transcripts and amplified the TCR beta CDR3 regions from them. Using the HTBI primer set, a first-round RT-PCR was run on the TCR CDR3. MiXCR, applied by TCRdb to the multiplex PCR reads, yields one record per CDR3 protein. This sample has approximately 400,000 distinct CDR3 sequences, with 15% found just once. From germline, CDR1 is SQVTM and CDR2 ANQGSEA. Trimming took 0 bases from V and 0 from J; bases not matched to a gene: 3. The CDR3 length is 15 residues.

The sequence came from a woman in her 30s with Graves' hyperthyroidism. The gene calls are TRBV29-1 and TRBJ2-3, with 7 nucleotides matching TRBD2. Sequenced input: blood. DNA of the CDR3: TGCAGCGTTGAAGAGGACGGGGGGAGCACAGATACGCAGTATTTT. Amino acids: CSVEEDGGSTDTQYF.